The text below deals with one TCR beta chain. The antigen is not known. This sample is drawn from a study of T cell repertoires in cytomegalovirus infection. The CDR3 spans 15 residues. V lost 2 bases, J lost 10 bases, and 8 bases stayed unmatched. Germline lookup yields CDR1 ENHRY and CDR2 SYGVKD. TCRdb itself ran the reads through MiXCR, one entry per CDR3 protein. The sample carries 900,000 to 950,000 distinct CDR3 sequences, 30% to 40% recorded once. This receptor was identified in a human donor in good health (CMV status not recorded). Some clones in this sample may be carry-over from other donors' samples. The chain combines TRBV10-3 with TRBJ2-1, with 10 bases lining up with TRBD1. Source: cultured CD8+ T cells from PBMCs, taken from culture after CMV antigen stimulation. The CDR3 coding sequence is TGTGCCATCAGTGAGGAGCGACAGGGGGCTGGGGAGCAGTTCTTC. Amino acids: CAISEERQGAGEQFF.